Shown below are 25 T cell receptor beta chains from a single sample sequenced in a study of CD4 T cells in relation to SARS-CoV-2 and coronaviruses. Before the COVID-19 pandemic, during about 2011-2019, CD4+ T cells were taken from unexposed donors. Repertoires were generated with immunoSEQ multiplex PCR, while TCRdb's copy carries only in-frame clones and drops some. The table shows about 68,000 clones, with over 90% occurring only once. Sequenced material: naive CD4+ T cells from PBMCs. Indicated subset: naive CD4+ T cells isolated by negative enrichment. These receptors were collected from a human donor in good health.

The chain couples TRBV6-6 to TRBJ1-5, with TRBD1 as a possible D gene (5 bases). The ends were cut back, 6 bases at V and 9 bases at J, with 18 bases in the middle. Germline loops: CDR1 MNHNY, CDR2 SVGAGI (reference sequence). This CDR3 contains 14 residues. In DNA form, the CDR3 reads TGTGCCAGCAGCAGGGTGCAGGATCAGTGGCCCCAGCATTTT. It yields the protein CASSRVQDQWPQHF.

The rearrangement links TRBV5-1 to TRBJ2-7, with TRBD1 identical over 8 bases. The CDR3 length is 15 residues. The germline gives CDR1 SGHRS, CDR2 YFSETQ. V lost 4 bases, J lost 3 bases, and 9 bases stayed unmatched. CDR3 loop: CASSRRTGTGYEQYF. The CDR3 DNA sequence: TGCGCCAGCAGCCGCAGGACCGGGACAGGCTACGAGCAGTACTTC.

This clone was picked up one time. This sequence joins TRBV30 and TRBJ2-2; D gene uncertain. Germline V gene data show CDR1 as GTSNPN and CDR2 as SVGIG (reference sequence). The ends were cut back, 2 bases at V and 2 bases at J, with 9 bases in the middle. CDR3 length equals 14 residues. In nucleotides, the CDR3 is TGTGCCTGGAGTCGGGCAGACAACACCGGGGAGCTGTTTTTT. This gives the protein CAWSRADNTGELFF.

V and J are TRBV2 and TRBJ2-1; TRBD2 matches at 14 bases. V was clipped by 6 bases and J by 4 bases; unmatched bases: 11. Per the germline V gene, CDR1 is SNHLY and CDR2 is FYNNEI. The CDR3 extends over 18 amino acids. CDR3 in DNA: TGTGCCAGCAGACCCGGGACTAGCGGGAGAGGGGTATACAATGAGCAGTTCTTC. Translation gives CASRPGTSGRGVYNEQFF.

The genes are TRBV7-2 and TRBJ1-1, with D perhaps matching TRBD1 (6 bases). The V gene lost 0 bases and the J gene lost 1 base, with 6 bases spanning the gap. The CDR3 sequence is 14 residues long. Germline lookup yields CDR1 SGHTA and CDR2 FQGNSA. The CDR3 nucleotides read TGTGCCAGCAGCTTAGCGACAGGGAACACTGAAGCTTTCTTT. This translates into CASSLATGNTEAFF.

The DNA for the CDR3 is TGTGCCAGCAGACCCGGGACTAGCGGGGGGATTCCGTATTTT. This codes for CASRPGTSGGIPYF. The V gene is TRBV7-2, the J gene TRBJ2-3, with 15 bases lining up with TRBD2. V trimming: 6 bases; J trimming: 14 bases; junction bases outside the gene matches: 9. Germline CDR1 and CDR2: SGHTA and FQGNSA. The CDR3 loop spans 14 amino acids.

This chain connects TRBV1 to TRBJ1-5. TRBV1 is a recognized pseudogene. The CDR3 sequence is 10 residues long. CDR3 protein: CTSSQQPQHF. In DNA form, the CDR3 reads TGCACCAGCAGCCAACAGCCCCAGCATTTT.

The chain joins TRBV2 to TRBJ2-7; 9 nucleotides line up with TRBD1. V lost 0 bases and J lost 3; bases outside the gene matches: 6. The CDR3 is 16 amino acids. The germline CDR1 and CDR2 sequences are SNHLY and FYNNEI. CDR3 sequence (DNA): TGTGCCAGCAGTGAAGCGAAGGGACAGGGCCTCTACGAGCAGTACTTC. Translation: CASSEAKGQGLYEQYF.

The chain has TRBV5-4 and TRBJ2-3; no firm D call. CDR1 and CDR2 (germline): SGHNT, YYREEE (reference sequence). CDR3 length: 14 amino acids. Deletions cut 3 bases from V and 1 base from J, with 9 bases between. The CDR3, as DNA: TGTGCCAGCAGCTCTAAGACTGGCACAGATACGCAGTATTTT. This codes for CASSSKTGTDTQYF.

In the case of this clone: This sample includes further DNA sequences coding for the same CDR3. DNA for the CDR3: TGTGCCAGCAGTTTGAGTGGAAACACCATATATTTT. As protein: CASSLSGNTIYF. This chain connects TRBV28 to TRBJ1-3; no clear D. The CDR3 is made up of 12 amino acids. The ends were cut back, 3 bases at V and 3 bases at J, with 3 bases in the middle. The V gene's germline CDR1 is MDHEN and CDR2 SYDVKM.

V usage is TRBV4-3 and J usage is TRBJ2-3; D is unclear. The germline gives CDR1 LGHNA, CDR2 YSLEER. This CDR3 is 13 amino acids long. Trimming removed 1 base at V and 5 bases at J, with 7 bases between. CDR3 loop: CASSQVAGDTQYF. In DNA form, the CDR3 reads TGCGCCAGCAGCCAAGTGGCCGGAGATACGCAGTATTTT.

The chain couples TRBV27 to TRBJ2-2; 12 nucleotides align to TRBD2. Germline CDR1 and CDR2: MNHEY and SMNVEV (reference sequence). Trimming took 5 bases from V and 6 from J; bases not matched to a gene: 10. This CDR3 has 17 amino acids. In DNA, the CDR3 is TGTGCCAGCAGTCTACGACTAGCGGGAGTGGGGGCCGGGGAGCTGTTTTTT. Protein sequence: CASSLRLAGVGAGELFF.

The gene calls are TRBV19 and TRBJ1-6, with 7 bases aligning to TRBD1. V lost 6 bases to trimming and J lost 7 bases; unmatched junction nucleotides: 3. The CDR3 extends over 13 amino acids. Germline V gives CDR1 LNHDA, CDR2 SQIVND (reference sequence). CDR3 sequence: CASRRQGNSPLHF. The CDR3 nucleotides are TGTGCCAGTAGACGACAGGGAAATTCACCCCTCCACTTT.

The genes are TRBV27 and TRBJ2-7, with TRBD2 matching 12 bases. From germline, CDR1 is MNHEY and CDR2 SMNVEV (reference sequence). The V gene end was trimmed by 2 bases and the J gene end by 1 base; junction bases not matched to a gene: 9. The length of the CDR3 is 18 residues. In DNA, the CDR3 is TGTGCCAGCAGTTTAAGGAGGCTAGCGGGAGGGTCTTCCTACGAGCAGTACTTC. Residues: CASSLRRLAGGSSYEQYF.

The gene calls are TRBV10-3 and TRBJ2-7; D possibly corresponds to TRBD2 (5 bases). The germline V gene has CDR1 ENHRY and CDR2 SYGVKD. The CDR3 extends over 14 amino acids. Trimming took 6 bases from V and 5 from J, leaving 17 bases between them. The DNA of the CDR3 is TGTGCCATCAGCTTGGACTCTTATACTCACGAGCAGTACTTC. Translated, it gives CAISLDSYTHEQYF.

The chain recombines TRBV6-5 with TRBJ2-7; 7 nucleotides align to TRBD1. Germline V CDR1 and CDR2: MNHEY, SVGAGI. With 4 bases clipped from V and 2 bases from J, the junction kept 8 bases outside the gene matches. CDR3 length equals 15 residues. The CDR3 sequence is CASSSRDRGAYEQYF. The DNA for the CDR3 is TGTGCCAGCAGTTCACGGGACAGAGGAGCCTACGAGCAGTACTTC.

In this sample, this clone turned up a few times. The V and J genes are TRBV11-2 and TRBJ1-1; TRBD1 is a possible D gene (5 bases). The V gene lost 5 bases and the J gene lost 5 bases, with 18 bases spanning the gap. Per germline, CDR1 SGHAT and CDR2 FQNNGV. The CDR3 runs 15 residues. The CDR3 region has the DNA TGTGCCAGCAGCCCAACGCGGAGCAGGGCTACTGAAGCTTTCTTT. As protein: CASSPTRSRATEAFF.

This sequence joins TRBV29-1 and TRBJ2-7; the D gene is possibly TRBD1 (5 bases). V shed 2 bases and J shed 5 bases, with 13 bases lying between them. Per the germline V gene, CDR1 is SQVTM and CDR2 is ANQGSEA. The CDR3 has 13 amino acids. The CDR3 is CSVERTARDEQYF. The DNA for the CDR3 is TGCAGCGTTGAAAGGACGGCCAGGGACGAGCAGTACTTC.

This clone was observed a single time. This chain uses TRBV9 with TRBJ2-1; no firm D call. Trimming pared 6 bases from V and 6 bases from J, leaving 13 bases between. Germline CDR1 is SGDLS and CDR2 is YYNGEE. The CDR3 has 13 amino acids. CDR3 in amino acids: CASTESVGNEQFF. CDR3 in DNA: TGTGCCAGCACCGAAAGTGTAGGCAATGAGCAGTTCTTC.

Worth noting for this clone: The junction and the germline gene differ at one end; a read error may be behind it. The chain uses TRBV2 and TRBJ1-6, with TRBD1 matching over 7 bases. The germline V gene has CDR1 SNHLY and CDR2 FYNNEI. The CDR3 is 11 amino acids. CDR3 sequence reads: CASREGGPLHF. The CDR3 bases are TGTGCCAGCAGAGAAGGGGGCCCCCTCCACTTT.

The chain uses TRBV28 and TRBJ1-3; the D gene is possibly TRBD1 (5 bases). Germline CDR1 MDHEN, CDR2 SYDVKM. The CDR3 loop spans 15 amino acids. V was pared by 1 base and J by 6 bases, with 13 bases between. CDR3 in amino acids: CASSLYRGDLNTIYF. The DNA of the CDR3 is TGTGCCAGCAGTTTATATCGGGGCGATTTAAACACCATATATTTT.

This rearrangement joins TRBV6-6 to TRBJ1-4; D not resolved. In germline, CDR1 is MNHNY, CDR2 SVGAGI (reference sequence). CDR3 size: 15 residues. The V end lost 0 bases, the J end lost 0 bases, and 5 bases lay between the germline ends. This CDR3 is CASSYSVPTNEKLFF. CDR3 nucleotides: TGTGCCAGCAGTTACTCGGTGCCAACTAATGAAAAACTGTTTTTT.

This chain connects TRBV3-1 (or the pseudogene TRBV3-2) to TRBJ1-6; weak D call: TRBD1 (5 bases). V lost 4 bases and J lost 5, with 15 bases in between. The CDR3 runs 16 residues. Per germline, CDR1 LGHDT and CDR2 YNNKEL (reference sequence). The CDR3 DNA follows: TGTGCCAGCAGCCGCACCTCCGGGACGAATAATTCACCCCTCCACTTT. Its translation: CASSRTSGTNNSPLHF.

The CDR3: CSVQRQDEKLFF. In nucleotides, the CDR3 is TGCAGCGTTCAGCGACAGGATGAAAAACTGTTTTTT. The V call is TRBV29-1, the J call TRBJ1-4, with a possible D match to TRBD1 (6 bases). CDR3 length equals 12 residues. Between the trimmed V and J ends, which lost 5 bases and 6 bases, there was a span of 10 bases. Germline CDR1 reads SQVTM; CDR2 reads ANQGSEA.

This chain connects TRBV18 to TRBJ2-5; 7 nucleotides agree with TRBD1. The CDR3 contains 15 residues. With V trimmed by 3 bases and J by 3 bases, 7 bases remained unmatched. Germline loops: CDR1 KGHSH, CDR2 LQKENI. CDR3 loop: CASSPRQGPEETQYF. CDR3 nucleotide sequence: TGTGCCAGCTCACCTCGACAGGGACCCGAAGAGACCCAGTACTTC. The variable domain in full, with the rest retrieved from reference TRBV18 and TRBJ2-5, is NAGVMQNPRHLVRRRGQEARLRCSPMKGHSHVYWYRQLPEEGLKFMVYLQKENIIDESGMPKERFSAEFPKEGPSILRIQQVVRGDSAAYFCASSPRQGPEETQYFGPGTRLLVL.